Described below is a single T cell receptor beta chain sequence and its context. Antigen unknown. Clones were read by immunoSEQ multiplex PCR, and TCRdb kept only the in-frame ones, dropping some. The sample lists 90,000 to 150,000 clones, 78% occurring once. These data come from a study of radiotherapy plus CTLA-4 blockade in lung cancer. The CDR3 consists of 15 residues. Germline CDR1 and CDR2: MDHEN and SYDVKM. Trimming removed 7 bases at V and 0 bases at J, with 13 bases between. General study results and limits: After radiotherapy and ipilimumab, tumor-derived clones expanded in peripheral blood. Response, reportedly, was best predicted by interferon-beta along with early blood T cell clone dynamics.

In chemo-refractory metastatic non-small-cell lung cancer, patients got ipilimumab CTLA-4 blockade together with focal radiation. The chain recombines TRBV28 with TRBJ1-3; no clear D. The source is a human donor with non-small cell lung cancer who had a partial response to radiotherapy plus ipilimumab. The specimen comprised peripheral blood, sampled from a patient treated with radiotherapy plus ipilimumab. The CDR3 DNA sequence: TGTGCCAGCAAGAACCGTCGGGGCTCTGGAAACACCATATATTTT. Translating gives CASKNRRGSGNTIYF.